This T cell receptor (beta chain) originates from a study of cytomegalovirus exposure and HLA in healthy donors. Worth noting for this clone: Antigen: not known.

Assay used: immunoSEQ multiplex PCR; TCRdb lists only in-frame clones, some missing. Of 55,000 to 80,000 clones listed, 95% are singletons. The CDR3 is made up of 18 amino acids. The V gene end was trimmed by 3 bases and the J gene end by 3 bases; junction bases not matched to a gene: 5. CDR1 and CDR2 (germline): MDHEN, SYDVKM. Findings and caveats of the study: Whilst most TCR sequences proved rare, a subset of public TCRs occurred across many donors.

The source of this sequence is a woman aged 18-29 years in good health and CMV-seropositive. The genes are TRBV28 and TRBJ2-2; TRBD2 agrees at 15 bases. The sequenced sample was PBMCs. The CDR3 loop reads CASSLGLAGGFYTGELFF. The CDR3 DNA follows: TGTGCCAGCAGTTTGGGACTAGCGGGGGGCTTTTACACCGGGGAGCTGTTTTTT.